This T cell receptor beta chain was found in a study of tumor-infiltrating lymphocytes in primary liver carcinoma. Study overall: Lesions, classed as T1-T3 N0M0, spanned roughly 4.2 to 10 cm across.

With a constant-region primer, TCR beta cDNA was made from 400 to 550 ng of total RNA. What produced the TCR beta libraries was three nested multiplex PCR rounds using slightly modified ARM-PCR. TCRdb redid the calling of the multiplex PCR reads with MiXCR, one entry per CDR3 protein. In the table there are approximately 330,000 distinct CDR3 sequences, 65% of which are singletons. Germline DNA was extracted alongside blood RNA, which was obtained from unsorted whole blood. The receptor was derived from a man in his forties with primary liver carcinoma and hepatitis B virus infection. Sequenced sample: peripheral blood.

CDR3 in amino acids: CAISESGGKFWNTIYF. CDR3 coding DNA: TGTGCCATCAGTGAGTCCGGAGGGAAATTTTGGAACACCATATATTTT. V gene TRBV10-3 combines with J gene TRBJ1-3; D gene uncertain. Trimming took off 0 bases at V and 7 bases at J, with 16 bases between the two ends. The germline CDR1 and CDR2 sequences are ENHRY and SYGVKD. The CDR3 contains 16 residues.